These 4 T cell receptor beta chains originate from one sample sequenced in a study of blood T cell repertoires in COVID-19. TCRdb's copy holds only in-frame clones and misses some; the assay was immunoSEQ multiplex PCR. The sample includes fewer than 250,000 clones, approximately 80% of them seen just once. The source material was peripheral blood. Receptors originate from a woman aged 55 to 70 with active or convalescent COVID-19.

This CDR3 is CASSQEGQSYGYTF. CDR3 sequence (DNA): TGCGCCAGCAGCCAAGAAGGACAGAGCTATGGCTACACCTTC. V and J are TRBV4-1 and TRBJ1-2; D might be TRBD1 (6 bases). The V gene lost 0 bases and the J gene lost 4 bases, with 9 bases spanning the gap. Germline V gene sequence: CDR1 MGHRA, CDR2 YSYEKL. The CDR3 runs 14 residues.

The gene calls are TRBV7-8 and TRBJ2-2; D remains unclear. The CDR3 has 16 residues. Germline values: CDR1 SGHVS, CDR2 FQNEAQ. Trimming shortened V by 0 bases and J by 0 bases, and 8 bases separated the two germline ends. CDR3 residues: CASSLARVTNTGELFF. For the CDR3, the DNA is TGTGCCAGCAGCTTAGCACGGGTTACGAACACCGGGGAGCTGTTTTTT.

The V and J genes are TRBV14 and TRBJ2-1, with D possibly TRBD1 on 5 matching bases. V lost 0 bases to trimming and J lost 4 bases, with 13 bases between them. This CDR3 comprises 16 residues. From germline, CDR1 is SGHDN and CDR2 FVKESK. This chain's CDR3 is CASSQDLAREYNEQFF. The CDR3 nucleotides are TGTGCCAGCAGCCAAGATCTTGCCAGGGAATACAATGAGCAGTTCTTC.

V usage is TRBV2 and J usage is TRBJ1-5; tentatively, D is TRBD1 (6 bases). Looked up from germline, CDR1 is SNHLY and CDR2 is FYNNEI. The CDR3 extends over 14 amino acids. V lost 4 bases and J 9 bases, leaving 16 bases between the germline ends. CDR3 nucleotides: TGTGCCAGCAGTGTACAGGGTATCACGCTGCCCCAGCATTTT. It translates to CASSVQGITLPQHF.